A single sample gave rise to the 22 T cell receptor beta chains below, sequenced in a study of T cells in Graves' hyperthyroidism and ophthalmopathy. The CDR3 regions of TCR beta were amplified from RNA transcripts. The TCR CDR3 first-round RT-PCR relied on the HTBI primer set. One entry per CDR3 protein, called by TCRdb with MiXCR from the multiplex PCR reads. The sample has about 400,000 distinct CDR3 sequences, 15% seen once. The specimen was blood. The receptors come from a woman aged 25 to 39 with Graves' hyperthyroidism.

Many counts were recorded for this clonotype. V is TRBV5-1 and J is TRBJ2-3; 10 nucleotides match TRBD2. Per the germline V gene, CDR1 is SGHRS and CDR2 is YFSETQ. This CDR3 has 16 residues. The V gene end was trimmed by 0 bases and the J gene end by 0 bases; junction bases not matched to a gene: 1. The CDR3 loop reads CASSLETSGSTDTQYF. CDR3 bases: TGCGCCAGCAGCTTGGAGACTAGCGGGAGCACAGATACGCAGTATTTT.

This clonotype was counted between two and nine times. The chain recombines TRBV18 with TRBJ2-5; the D gene is possibly TRBD2 (6 bases). The V end was cut by 3 bases, the J end by 2 bases, with 13 bases between. The germline V gene encodes CDR1 KGHSH and CDR2 LQKENI. CDR3 length: 15 amino acids. This CDR3 is CASSPNRGFQETQYF. CDR3 nucleotide sequence: TGTGCCAGCTCACCCAACCGGGGGTTTCAAGAGACCCAGTACTTC.

This sequence joins TRBV7-6 and TRBJ2-5; tentative D call: TRBD2 (6 bases). This CDR3 contains 16 residues. The germline V and J ends were trimmed by 2 bases and 5 bases, with 18 bases remaining between them. Looked up from germline, CDR1 is SGHVS and CDR2 is FNYEAQ. CDR3 sequence (DNA): TGTGCCAGCAGCTTACTGGTCTCGCGGGCGGGGGAGACCCAGTACTTC. It codes for CASSLLVSRAGETQYF.

Only a few counts were recorded for this clonotype. V usage is TRBV7-7 and J usage is TRBJ2-3, with D tentatively TRBD1 (5 bases). Looked up from germline, CDR1 is SSHAT and CDR2 is FNYEAQ (reference sequence). The CDR3 is 15 residues long. V was pared by 1 base and J by 4 bases, with 12 bases between. CDR3: CASSLGRGRSDTQYF. DNA of the CDR3: TGTGCCAGCAGCTTAGGAAGGGGCCGGTCAGATACGCAGTATTTT.

This clonotype was seen more than once but under ten times. The chain links TRBV2 to TRBJ1-5; D unresolved. The germline V gene has CDR1 SNHLY and CDR2 FYNNEI. The V gene lost 2 bases and the J gene lost 4 bases, with 15 bases spanning the gap. The CDR3 has 16 amino acids. The chain's CDR3 is CASSETRFGLNQPQHF. The CDR3 bases are TGTGCCAGCAGTGAAACCAGATTCGGACTGAATCAGCCCCAGCATTTT.

The chain uses TRBV6-1 and TRBJ1-5; possibly TRBD1 for D (6 bases). From germline, CDR1 is MNHNS and CDR2 SASEGT. The CDR3 extends over 14 amino acids. V lost 6 bases, J lost 1 base, and 10 bases lay in between. The CDR3 reads CASRRGLSNQPQHF. DNA of the CDR3: TGTGCCAGCAGGAGGGGGTTGAGCAATCAGCCCCAGCATTTT.

This clonotype was detected ten times or more. The chain recombines TRBV5-1 with TRBJ2-7; TRBD1 agrees at 9 bases. The CDR3 spans 18 residues. Looked up from germline, CDR1 is SGHRS and CDR2 is YFSETQ. The trim removed 2 bases at V and 1 base at J, leaving 13 bases unmatched. The CDR3 here is CASSLTGGASSWSYEQYF. In DNA form, the CDR3 reads TGCGCCAGCAGCTTAACAGGGGGCGCGTCAAGCTGGTCCTACGAGCAGTACTTC.

CDR3 sequence: CAWSQTAPETQYF. CDR3 nucleotide sequence: TGTGCCTGGAGTCAGACTGCCCCGGAGACCCAGTACTTC. The chain links TRBV30 to TRBJ2-5; D unresolved. Germline lookup yields CDR1 GTSNPN and CDR2 SVGIG (reference sequence). V was clipped by 2 bases and J by 5 bases, with 12 bases between them. The CDR3 is 13 residues long.

In this sample, this clonotype turned up a few times. This rearrangement joins TRBV7-3 to TRBJ2-2; 9 nucleotides match TRBD2. This CDR3 is built from 17 residues. V lost 2 bases, J lost 2 bases, and 6 bases stayed unmatched. Germline V gene sequence: CDR1 SGHTA, CDR2 FQGTGA. As DNA, the CDR3 is TGTGCCAGCAGCTTACAGCCTAGCGGGACCAACACCGGGGAGCTGTTTTTT. Protein product: CASSLQPSGTNTGELFF. Using reference TRBV7-3 and TRBJ2-2 for the parts outside the CDR3, the full variable domain is GAGVSQTPSNKVTEKGKYVELRCDPISGHTALYWYRQSLGQGPEFLIYFQGTGAADDSGLPNDRFFAVRPEGSVSTLKIQRTERGDSAVYLCASSLQPSGTNTGELFFGEGSRLTVL.

This clonotype was counted many times. The chain carries TRBV18 and TRBJ2-3; 12 nucleotides agree with TRBD2. The V segment lost 8 bases and the J segment 1 base; nucleotides outside the gene matches: 7. The CDR3 has 16 residues. Germline lookup yields CDR1 KGHSH and CDR2 LQKENI. The CDR3 loop reads CASSPWTSGGTDTQYF. The CDR3 DNA reads as TGTGCCAGCAGTCCATGGACTAGCGGGGGCACAGATACGCAGTATTTT.

This clonotype was recorded at least ten times. The rearrangement uses TRBV10-3 and TRBJ1-2; no definite D call. The CDR3 loop spans 13 amino acids. Germline V gene sequence: CDR1 ENHRY, CDR2 SYGVKD. Trimming stripped 10 bases from V and 2 bases from J, with 14 bases between. The CDR3 bases are TGTGCCAGCTCAACAGAGACGAACTATGGCTACACCTTC. Residues: CASSTETNYGYTF.

The J gene is TRBJ1-4, the V gene TRBV20-1; the D gene is possibly TRBD1 (6 bases). CDR3 length: 14 residues. Trimming left V 3 bases short and J 3 bases short, with 11 bases between. Germline CDR1 DFQATT, CDR2 SNEGSKA (reference sequence). DNA for the CDR3: TGCAGTGCTAGGGAGGGGGGTTCTAATGAAAAACTGTTTTTT. The encoded protein is CSAREGGSNEKLFF.

CDR3 loop: CASSSSVWGTDTQYF. Written as DNA, the CDR3 is TGTGCCAGCAGCAGCAGTGTATGGGGCACAGATACGCAGTATTTT. The chain carries TRBV12-3 or TRBV12-4 and TRBJ2-3; the D is unclear. Trimming stripped 6 bases from V and 1 base from J, with 14 bases between. The CDR3 loop spans 15 amino acids.

This clonotype was counted ten times or more. V is TRBV12-3 or TRBV12-4 and J is TRBJ2-3; 8 nucleotides align to TRBD2. The ends lost 6 bases at V and 2 bases at J; junction bases unmatched: 4. This CDR3 has 14 amino acids. This CDR3 is CASRQAGATDTQYF. CDR3 sequence (DNA): TGTGCCAGCAGACAAGCGGGAGCCACAGATACGCAGTATTTT.

This clonotype has just a few counts. The gene calls are TRBV28 and TRBJ1-5; TRBD1 agrees at 7 bases. Germline values: CDR1 MDHEN, CDR2 SYDVKM. The CDR3 contains 15 residues. Trimming at V came to 5 bases and at J to 3 bases, leaving 7 bases not matched to a gene. This CDR3 is CASSPLDRDNQPQHF. The CDR3 DNA sequence: TGTGCCAGCAGTCCCCTCGACAGGGACAATCAGCCCCAGCATTTT. The variable domain in full, with the rest retrieved from reference TRBV28 and TRBJ1-5, is DVKVTQSSRYLVKRTGEKVFLECVQDMDHENMFWYRQDPGLGLRLIYFSYDVKMKEKGDIPEGYSVSREKKERFSLILESASTNQTSMYLCASSPLDRDNQPQHFGDGTRLSIL.

In this sample, this clonotype turned up many times. This chain joins TRBV20-1 and TRBJ2-1; 10 nucleotides agree with TRBD2. The V gene's germline CDR1 is DFQATT and CDR2 SNEGSKA (reference sequence). CDR3 length: 17 amino acids. Germline trimming cut 1 base from V and 1 base from J; bases unmatched to any gene: 7. CDR3 coding DNA: TGCAGTGCTAGAGTTCAGCCGGGACTAGCGTCCTACAATGAGCAGTTCTTC. Translation gives CSARVQPGLASYNEQFF.

The table lists this clonotype with many counts. The chain links TRBV27 to TRBJ2-7; tentatively, D is TRBD2 (5 bases). The length of the CDR3 is 14 residues. The germline V and J ends were trimmed by 0 bases and 2 bases, with 8 bases remaining between them. Germline values: CDR1 MNHEY, CDR2 SMNVEV (reference sequence). The CDR3 here is CASSLSRVTYEQYF. The CDR3 DNA sequence: TGTGCCAGCAGTTTATCGCGGGTGACCTACGAGCAGTACTTC.

J is TRBJ2-6 and V is TRBV19, with D perhaps TRBD2 (6 bases). The germline V gene has CDR1 LNHDA and CDR2 SQIVND (reference sequence). This CDR3 spans 18 amino acids. The ends were cut back, 3 bases at V and 2 bases at J, with 17 bases in the middle. CDR3 residues: CASSIRFSGSPGANVLTF. CDR3 nucleotide sequence: TGTGCCAGTAGTATCCGATTCTCCGGGAGCCCTGGGGCCAACGTCCTGACTTTC. Complete variable domain (other parts from reference TRBV19 and TRBJ2-6): DGGITQSPKYLFRKEGQNVTLSCEQNLNHDAMYWYRQDPGQGLRLIYYSQIVNDFQKGDIAEGYSVSREKKESFPLTVTSAQKNPTAFYLCASSIRFSGSPGANVLTFGAGSRLTVL.

In this sample, this clonotype turned up many times. V and J are TRBV20-1 and TRBJ2-1; TRBD2 might be the D (6 bases). V lost 5 bases to trimming and J lost 5 bases, with 19 bases between them. Germline values: CDR1 DFQATT, CDR2 SNEGSKA (reference sequence). The CDR3 totals 15 residues. CDR3 in DNA: TGCAGTGCTCTTGGAGGTGCGGGGACGAACAATGAGCAGTTCTTC. Residues: CSALGGAGTNNEQFF.

This clonotype turned up a few times. The rearrangement links TRBV6-1 to TRBJ2-3, with TRBD2 as a possible D gene (6 bases). Per germline, CDR1 MNHNS and CDR2 SASEGT. CDR3 length: 15 residues. The ends were cut back, 2 bases at V and 0 bases at J, with 9 bases in the middle. The CDR3 reads CASSELAWSTDTQYF. As DNA, the CDR3 is TGTGCCAGCAGTGAACTAGCGTGGAGCACAGATACGCAGTATTTT.

This clonotype appeared many times. V usage is TRBV3-1 and J usage is TRBJ1-1; D remains unclear. The CDR3 contains 13 residues. Germline V gene lookup returns CDR1 LGHDT and CDR2 YNNKEL (reference sequence). V was trimmed by 4 bases and J by 4 bases, leaving 10 bases between them. The CDR3, as DNA: TGTGCCAGCAGCCCCGGGATCCTCACTGAAGCTTTCTTT. It is translated as CASSPGILTEAFF.

Ten or more counts support this clonotype. The rearrangement links TRBV6-1 to TRBJ2-7; 8 positions match TRBD1. Trimming at V came to 2 bases and at J to 0 bases, leaving 6 bases not matched to a gene. The CDR3 extends over 16 amino acids. CDR1 and CDR2 from the germline V gene are MNHNS and SASEGT. In DNA, the CDR3 is TGTGCCAGCAGTGAACCCTACGGACAGGGCTCCTACGAGCAGTACTTC. It translates to CASSEPYGQGSYEQYF.